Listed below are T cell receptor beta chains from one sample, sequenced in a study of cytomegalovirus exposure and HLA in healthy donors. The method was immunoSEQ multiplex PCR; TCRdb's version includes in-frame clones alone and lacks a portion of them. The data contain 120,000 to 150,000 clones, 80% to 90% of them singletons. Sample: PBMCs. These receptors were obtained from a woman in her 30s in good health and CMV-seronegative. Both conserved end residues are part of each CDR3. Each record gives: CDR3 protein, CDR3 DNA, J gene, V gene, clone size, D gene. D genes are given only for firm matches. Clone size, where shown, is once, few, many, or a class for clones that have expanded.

CASSPQREINYGYTF | TGTGCCAGCTCACCACAGAGGGAAATTAACTATGGCTACACCTTC | TRBJ1-2 | TRBV18 | once | -
CAWSAPPTTGNTIYF | TGTGCCTGGAGTGCCCCCCCGACAACTGGAAACACCATATATTTT | TRBJ1-3 | TRBV30 | - | -
CASSLGQDRGEQYF | TGTGCCAGCAGCCTGGGCCAGGATCGTGGCGAGCAGTACTTC | TRBJ2-7 | TRBV5-4 | few | -
CASSSRNRVETQYF | TGTGCTAGCAGCTCAAGAAACAGGGTAGAGACCCAGTACTTC | TRBJ2-5 | TRBV7-7 | - | -
CASSYGTGGSNQPQHF | TGTGCCAGCAGTTACGGGACAGGGGGCAGCAATCAGCCCCAGCATTTT | TRBJ1-5 | TRBV6-6 | - | TRBD1
CASQQTSGNNEQFF | TGTGCCAGCCAACAGACTAGCGGGAACAATGAGCAGTTCTTC | TRBJ2-1 | TRBV7-6 | few | TRBD2
CASSLWSQGAGNTIYF | TGTGCCAGCAGCTTATGGTCACAGGGAGCTGGAAACACCATATATTTT | TRBJ1-3 | TRBV7-9 | - | -
CASVAGGGNQPQHF | TGTGCCAGCGTGGCAGGGGGTGGCAATCAGCCCCAGCATTTT | TRBJ1-5 | TRBV6-6 | - | TRBD1
CASSFTPGTRNTEAFF | TGTGCCAGCAGCTTCACTCCCGGGACAAGGAACACTGAAGCTTTCTTT | TRBJ1-1 | TRBV7-2 | - | -
CASSLLGQGVGEGTQYF | TGTGCCAGCAGCTTATTAGGACAGGGGGTCGGAGAGGGGACCCAGTACTTC | TRBJ2-5 | TRBV7-2 | - | TRBD1
CASSPRMVGHMNTEAFF | TGTGCCAGCAGCCCCCGTATGGTGGGCCACATGAACACTGAAGCTTTCTTT | TRBJ1-1 | TRBV5-6 | - | -
CASSSPDTNNSPLHF | TGTGCCAGCAGCTCCCCGGACACAAATAATTCACCCCTCCACTTT | TRBJ1-6 | TRBV28 | few | -
CASSYDRRGHSEKLFF | TGTGCCAGCAGTTACGATCGGAGGGGGCATAGTGAAAAACTGTTTTTT | TRBJ1-4 | TRBV6-5 | - | TRBD1
CASSFEGTDEQFF | TGTGCCAGCAGTTTCGAGGGCACTGATGAGCAGTTCTTC | TRBJ2-1 | TRBV28 | - | -
CASSWGTSGGTDTQYF | TGTGCCAGCAGCTGGGGGACTAGCGGGGGCACAGATACGCAGTATTTT | TRBJ2-3 | TRBV5-8 | - | TRBD2
CASAGRGTEAFF | TGTGCCAGCGCGGGCAGGGGGACTGAAGCTTTCTTT | TRBJ1-1 | TRBV11-3 | few | TRBD1
CASSFRQGRNEKLFF | TGTGCCAGCAGCTTCAGACAGGGGAGAAATGAAAAACTGTTTTTT | TRBJ1-4 | TRBV11-2 | - | TRBD1
CASSPVFELISPLHF | TGTGCCAGCAGCCCGGTCTTTGAGCTAATTTCACCCCTCCACTTT | TRBJ1-6 | TRBV27 | few | -
CASSLRTGRTGELFF | TGTGCCAGCAGCCTCCGGACAGGCCGCACCGGGGAGCTGTTTTTT | TRBJ2-2 | TRBV7-9 | - | TRBD1
CASSFLPGQGVYNEQFF | TGCGCCAGCAGCTTCCTTCCGGGACAGGGGGTCTACAATGAGCAGTTCTTC | TRBJ2-1 | TRBV5-1 | - | TRBD1
CASSPRGGVNTEAFF | TGTGCCAGCAGCCCCCGCGGCGGCGTGAACACTGAAGCTTTCTTT | TRBJ1-1 | TRBV7-9 | - | -
CASSKDPPGIYNEQFF | TGTGCCAGTAGCAAAGACCCCCCGGGGATATACAATGAGCAGTTCTTC | TRBJ2-1 | TRBV19 | - | -
CASSLVAGGNNEQFF | TGTGCCAGCAGCTTAGTAGCGGGGGGGAACAATGAGCAGTTCTTC | TRBJ2-1 | TRBV7-2 | - | TRBD2
CASRYRGQNTEAFF | TGTGCCAGCAGGTACAGGGGACAGAACACTGAAGCTTTCTTT | TRBJ1-1 | TRBV2 | - | TRBD1
CASSLGGGGYGYTF | TGTGCCAGCAGCCTCGGGGGGGGCGGCTATGGCTACACCTTC | TRBJ1-2 | TRBV5-4 | - | -
CASRPPVSTDTQYF | TGTGCAAGTCGCCCCCCCGTTAGCACAGATACGCAGTATTTT | TRBJ2-3 | TRBV12-2 | - | -
CASSSRDRAKNIQYF | TGTGCCAGCAGCTCCCGGGACAGGGCCAAAAACATTCAGTACTTC | TRBJ2-4 | TRBV7-9 | - | TRBD1
CASMGWRDNSPLHF | TGTGCCAGCATGGGTTGGCGGGATAATTCACCCCTCCACTTT | TRBJ1-6 | TRBV6-5 | - | -
CASSLRSGGGEADTQYF | TGTGCCAGCAGCTTGAGGTCGGGCGGGGGCGAGGCAGATACGCAGTATTTT | TRBJ2-3 | TRBV7-3 | - | -
CASKWRGNTGELFF | TGTGCCAGTAAATGGCGGGGGAACACCGGGGAGCTGTTTTTT | TRBJ2-2 | TRBV19 | - | -
CASSQGGGYGYTF | TGTGCCAGCAGTCAAGGAGGAGGCTATGGCTACACCTTC | TRBJ1-2 | TRBV6-4 | - | -
CASSDGTGGWNTGELFF | TGTGCCAGCAGCGACGGGACAGGGGGCTGGAACACCGGGGAGCTGTTTTTT | TRBJ2-2 | TRBV5-4 | few | TRBD1
CASSLQGLGTDTQYF | TGTGCCAGCAGCCTACAGGGGTTAGGCACAGATACGCAGTATTTT | TRBJ2-3 | TRBV7-3 | - | TRBD1
CASSLGGSGANVLTF | TGTGCCAGCAGCCTCGGGGGTTCTGGGGCCAACGTCCTGACTTTC | TRBJ2-6 | TRBV7-2 | - | -
CASSPPAGTVTDTQYF | TGTGCCAGCTCACCACCGGCAGGTACCGTCACAGATACGCAGTATTTT | TRBJ2-3 | TRBV18 | - | -
CASSWGPTGNTEAFF | TGTGCCAGCAGCTGGGGCCCGACAGGGAACACTGAAGCTTTCTTT | TRBJ1-1 | TRBV5-6 | few | -
CASSRQGRPNEQYF | TGTGCCAGTAGTAGACAGGGTCGGCCCAACGAGCAGTACTTC | TRBJ2-7 | TRBV19 | - | TRBD1